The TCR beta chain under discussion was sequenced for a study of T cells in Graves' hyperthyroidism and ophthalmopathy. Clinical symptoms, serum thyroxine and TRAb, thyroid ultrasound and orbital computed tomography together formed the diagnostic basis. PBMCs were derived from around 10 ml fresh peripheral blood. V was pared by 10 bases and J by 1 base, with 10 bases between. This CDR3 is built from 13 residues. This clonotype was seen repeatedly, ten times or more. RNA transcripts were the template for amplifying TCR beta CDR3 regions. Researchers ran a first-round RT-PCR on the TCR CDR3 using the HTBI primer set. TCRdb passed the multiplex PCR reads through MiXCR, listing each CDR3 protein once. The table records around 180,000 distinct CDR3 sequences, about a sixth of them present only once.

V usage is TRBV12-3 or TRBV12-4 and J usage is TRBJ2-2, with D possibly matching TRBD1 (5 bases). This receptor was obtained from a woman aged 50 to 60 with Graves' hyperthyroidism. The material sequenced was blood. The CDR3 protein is CATRRGNTGELFF. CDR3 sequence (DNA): TGTGCCACCCGAAGGGGGAACACCGGGGAGCTGTTTTTT.